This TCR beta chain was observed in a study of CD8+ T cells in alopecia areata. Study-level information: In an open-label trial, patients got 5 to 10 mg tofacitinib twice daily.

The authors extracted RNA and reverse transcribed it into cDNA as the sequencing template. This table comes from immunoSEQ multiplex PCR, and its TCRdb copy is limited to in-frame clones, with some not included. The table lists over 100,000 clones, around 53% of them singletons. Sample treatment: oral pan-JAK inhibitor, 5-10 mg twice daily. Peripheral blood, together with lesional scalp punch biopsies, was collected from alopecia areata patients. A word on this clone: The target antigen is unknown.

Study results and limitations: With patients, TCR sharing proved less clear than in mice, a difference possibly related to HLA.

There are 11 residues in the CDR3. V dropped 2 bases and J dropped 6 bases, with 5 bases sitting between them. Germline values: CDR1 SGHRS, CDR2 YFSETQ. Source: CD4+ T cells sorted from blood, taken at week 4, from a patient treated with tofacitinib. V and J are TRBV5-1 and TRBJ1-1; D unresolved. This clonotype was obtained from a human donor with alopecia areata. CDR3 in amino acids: CASSFIAEAFF. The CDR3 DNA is TGCGCCAGCAGCTTCATCGCTGAAGCTTTCTTT.